A single sample is the source of the 22 T cell receptor beta chains below, sequenced in a study of cytomegalovirus exposure and HLA in healthy donors. Primers included in the PCR were 60 Vbeta and 13 Jbeta primers. Produced via immunoSEQ multiplex PCR; TCRdb's table is partial and in-frame only. This table has some 78,000 clones, 72% appearing once. The material sequenced was PBMCs. These receptors all come from a woman aged 40 to 49 in good health and CMV-seropositive.

The chain carries TRBV5-4 and TRBJ2-7; D gene unclear. The CDR3 runs 15 residues. Trimming shortened V by 1 base and J by 5 bases, and 16 bases separated the two germline ends. Germline V gene lookup returns CDR1 SGHNT and CDR2 YYREEE (reference sequence). The CDR3 sequence is CASSLIGSGVHEQYF. CDR3 coding DNA: TGTGCCAGCAGCTTGATAGGCTCCGGAGTCCACGAGCAGTACTTC.

The gene calls are TRBV9 and TRBJ1-3; perhaps TRBD1 as D (6 bases). V was cut by 5 bases and J by 2 bases, with 11 bases left in between. Germline V CDR1 and CDR2: SGDLS, YYNGEE. The CDR3 is 14 residues long. The CDR3: CASRGAGAGNTIYF. CDR3 DNA sequence: TGTGCCAGCAGGGGGGCAGGCGCTGGAAACACCATATATTTT. The full variable domain, in which reference TRBV9 and TRBJ1-3 provide the parts outside the CDR3, is DSGVTQTPKHLITATGQRVTLRCSPRSGDLSVYWYQQSLDQGLQFLIQYYNGEERAKGNILERFSAQQFPDLHSELNLSSLELGDSALYFCASRGAGAGNTIYFGEGSWLTVV.

The rearrangement links TRBV5-1 to TRBJ1-1, with 8 nucleotides matching TRBD1. Germline CDR1 is SGHRS and CDR2 is YFSETQ. V lost 1 base to trimming and J lost 1 base; unmatched junction nucleotides: 3. The CDR3 is 15 amino acids. CDR3 in amino acids: CASSLSGGANTEAFF. DNA of the CDR3: TGCGCCAGCAGCTTGTCAGGGGGCGCGAACACTGAAGCTTTCTTT.

The chain joins TRBV4-1 to TRBJ1-1; 7 bases are a match to TRBD1. From germline, CDR1 is MGHRA and CDR2 YSYEKL. Trimming took 4 bases from V and 2 from J; bases not matched to a gene: 7. This CDR3 is 15 amino acids long. DNA of the CDR3: TGCGCCAGCAGCCCCGGGGACAGAGACAACACTGAAGCTTTCTTT. It translates to CASSPGDRDNTEAFF.

This chain connects TRBV6-5 to TRBJ1-3; 9 nucleotides match TRBD1. CDR3 length equals 15 residues. Per germline, CDR1 MNHEY and CDR2 SVGAGI. V lost 9 bases, J lost 7 bases, and 13 bases stayed unmatched. CDR3 nucleotide sequence: TGTGCCAGTAGCTCGGCCGGGACAGGGAGGAACACCATATATTTT. Protein product: CASSSAGTGRNTIYF.

The chain links TRBV10-3 to TRBJ2-3, with D maybe TRBD1 (7 bases). There are 14 residues in the CDR3. Germline V gene data show CDR1 as ENHRY and CDR2 as SYGVKD. V lost 4 bases and J 6 bases, leaving 14 bases between the germline ends. The CDR3 sequence is CAISAGGLSDTQYF. The DNA for the CDR3 is TGTGCCATCAGTGCAGGGGGGTTATCGGATACGCAGTATTTT.

The chain uses TRBV6-1 and TRBJ1-3; possible D gene TRBD1, 6 bases. The CDR3 has 14 amino acids. The V gene's germline CDR1 is MNHNS and CDR2 SASEGT. The V and J ends lost 3 bases and 2 bases respectively, with 8 bases between them. CDR3 amino acids: CASSDEGAGNTIYF. The CDR3 DNA sequence: TGTGCCAGCAGTGATGAGGGGGCTGGAAACACCATATATTTT.

The V call is TRBV19, the J call TRBJ2-1; D is perhaps TRBD2 (6 bases). The V gene lost 5 bases and the J gene lost 5 bases, with 16 bases spanning the gap. This CDR3 has 15 amino acids. Germline V gene sequence: CDR1 LNHDA, CDR2 SQIVND (reference sequence). CDR3 loop: CASSPFGGPNNEQFF. CDR3 coding DNA: TGTGCCAGTAGTCCATTTGGAGGGCCAAACAATGAGCAGTTCTTC. Supplemented by reference TRBV19 and TRBJ2-1, the full variable domain reads DGGITQSPKYLFRKEGQNVTLSCEQNLNHDAMYWYRQDPGQGLRLIYYSQIVNDFQKGDIAEGYSVSREKKESFPLTVTSAQKNPTAFYLCASSPFGGPNNEQFFGPGTRLTVL.

The chain has TRBV4-3 and TRBJ2-7, with TRBD2 as a possible D gene (5 bases). With 0 bases removed from V and 1 base from J, the gap between germline ends came to 13 bases. This CDR3 contains 16 residues. Per the germline V gene, CDR1 is LGHNA and CDR2 is YSLEER. For the CDR3, the DNA is TGCGCCAGCAGCCAAGAGGTACTAGGCGCGTCCTACGAGCAGTACTTC. Translation: CASSQEVLGASYEQYF.

This chain links TRBV29-1 with TRBJ1-1; D is ambiguous. V dropped 1 base and J dropped 7 bases, with 10 bases sitting between them. The CDR3 consists of 12 residues. CDR1 is SQVTM, CDR2 ANQGSEA, per germline. CDR3 DNA sequence: TGCAGCGTTGAAGCACCTACCCGTGAAGCTTTCTTT. It is translated as CSVEAPTREAFF.

The chain is built from TRBV5-6 and TRBJ2-3; possible D gene TRBD1, 6 bases. The germline gives CDR1 SGHDT, CDR2 YYEEEE. V was trimmed by 3 bases and J by 0 bases, leaving 11 bases between them. The CDR3 covers 15 residues. For the CDR3, the DNA is TGTGCCAGCAGCTCGAGGGGGTTGAGCACAGATACGCAGTATTTT. Translation gives CASSSRGLSTDTQYF.

The chain recombines TRBV10-3 with TRBJ1-6; possible D gene TRBD1, 5 bases. Per the germline V gene, CDR1 is ENHRY and CDR2 is SYGVKD. Trimming took off 4 bases at V and 8 bases at J, with 18 bases between the two ends. CDR3 length: 16 amino acids. Written as DNA, the CDR3 is TGTGCCATCAGTGGGAGCGGGGGTTTAAATGATTCACCCCTCCACTTT. It translates to CAISGSGGLNDSPLHF.

The chain is built from TRBV6-1 and TRBJ1-2; a weak D match, TRBD1 (6 bases). Germline V gene data show CDR1 as MNHNS and CDR2 as SASEGT. CDR3 length equals 13 residues. Trimming stripped 4 bases from V and 6 bases from J, with 12 bases between. The CDR3 here is CASSVQGSDGYTF. CDR3 nucleotides: TGTGCCAGCAGTGTCCAGGGGTCGGATGGCTACACCTTC.

This clone was detected only once. The chain joins TRBV5-6 to TRBJ2-7; 10 nucleotides agree with TRBD1. Per the germline V gene, CDR1 is SGHDT and CDR2 is YYEEEE. The CDR3 contains 14 residues. Trimming at V came to 4 bases and at J to 6 bases, leaving 7 bases not matched to a gene. CDR3 nucleotide sequence: TGTGCCAGCAGCGAAGACAGGGGGCGGTTCGAGCAGTACTTC. This sequence encodes CASSEDRGRFEQYF.

V is TRBV9 and J is TRBJ2-1; 10 bases fit TRBD2. This CDR3 has 15 residues. Per germline, CDR1 SGDLS and CDR2 YYNGEE. The V and J ends lost 4 bases and 4 bases, in that order; junction bases with no gene match: 5. CDR3 sequence reads: CASSRLAGDYNEQFF. The CDR3 nucleotides are TGTGCCAGCAGCCGGCTAGCGGGAGATTACAATGAGCAGTTCTTC.

The V and J genes are TRBV6-5 and TRBJ1-2; 8 nucleotides align to TRBD1. The CDR3 contains 12 residues. Germline CDR1 and CDR2: MNHEY and SVGAGI. The ends lost 8 bases at V and 4 bases at J; junction bases unmatched: 3. The CDR3 spells CASSTGAYGYTF. The CDR3 DNA follows: TGTGCCAGCTCGACAGGGGCCTATGGCTACACCTTC.

This clone was counted only a few times. This rearrangement joins TRBV20-1 to TRBJ2-3, with 7 bases lining up with TRBD1. The CDR3 is 11 residues long. After removal of 1 base from V and 14 bases from J, the junction contained 6 bases not matched to a gene. The germline gives CDR1 DFQATT, CDR2 SNEGSKA (reference sequence). As DNA, the CDR3 is TGCAGTGCTAGAGGGGGACAGTCCCTGTATTTT. As protein: CSARGGQSLYF.

The genes are TRBV19 and TRBJ1-5, with a possible D match to TRBD1 (5 bases). V was trimmed by 5 bases and J by 7 bases, leaving 18 bases between them. The CDR3 extends over 15 amino acids. Germline CDR1 and CDR2: LNHDA and SQIVND (reference sequence). The CDR3 region has the DNA TGTGCCAGTAGTCAAGGACGGGACGGGGGGCAGCCCCAGCATTTT. Its protein is CASSQGRDGGQPQHF.

The CDR3 DNA reads TGTGCCAGCAGTCCCCCCGGCAGGGGGCGATACGAGCAGTACTTC. Translated: CASSPPGRGRYEQYF. The rearrangement links TRBV27 to TRBJ2-7; TRBD1 agrees at 8 bases. V lost 5 bases and J lost 4; bases outside the gene matches: 10. The CDR3 runs 15 residues. Germline values: CDR1 MNHEY, CDR2 SMNVEV (reference sequence).

The J gene is TRBJ1-1, the V gene TRBV7-9; 11 bases are shared with TRBD1. The V gene's germline CDR1 is SEHNR and CDR2 FQNEAQ (reference sequence). V lost 5 bases, J lost 5 bases, and 7 bases stayed unmatched. The CDR3 extends over 15 amino acids. CDR3 sequence: CASSPGQGGETEAFF. DNA of the CDR3: TGTGCCAGCAGCCCGGGACAGGGGGGTGAGACTGAAGCTTTCTTT.

The chain links TRBV27 to TRBJ1-1; D perhaps matches TRBD1 (6 bases). Trimming removed 5 bases from V and 1 base from J, with 11 bases in between. Germline V gives CDR1 MNHEY, CDR2 SMNVEV (reference sequence). There are 14 residues in the CDR3. For the CDR3, the DNA is TGTGCCAGCAGTCCCCGGACAGAGAACACTGAAGCTTTCTTT. It codes for CASSPRTENTEAFF.

This clone was observed a single time. This sequence joins TRBV28 and TRBJ1-1; unclear D gene. The V gene's germline CDR1 is MDHEN and CDR2 SYDVKM. This CDR3 spans 13 amino acids. The V gene lost 3 bases and the J gene lost 0 bases, with 5 bases spanning the gap. The CDR3 region is CASSFSLNTEAFF. CDR3 in DNA: TGTGCCAGCAGTTTCAGTCTGAACACTGAAGCTTTCTTT.